The 28 T cell receptor beta chains below were found in one sample sequenced in a study of T-cell reconstitution after alpha-beta-depleted transplantation in children. Unique molecular identifiers were incorporated during preparation of the TCRbeta library. TCRdb redid the calling of the PCR reads with MiXCR, one entry per CDR3 protein. The data show hundreds of thousands of distinct CDR3 sequences, under 30% seen once. The sequencing here drew on PBMCs, mostly from graft donor cells, taken 360 days after TCRalphabeta/CD19-depleted stem cell transplant. The receptors shown here come from a boy younger than two who had a stem cell transplant for acute myeloid leukemia, so the T cells may come from the graft donor.

This clonotype turned up a few times. This sequence joins TRBV20-1 and TRBJ1-1; tentatively, D is TRBD1 (6 bases). CDR1 and CDR2 (germline): DFQATT, SNEGSKA (reference sequence). Trimming shortened V by 5 bases and J by 3 bases, and 13 bases separated the two germline ends. CDR3 length: 13 residues. Here the CDR3 reads CSAETGWYTEAFF. The CDR3 coding sequence is TGCAGTGCTGAAACAGGGTGGTACACTGAAGCTTTCTTT.

This rearrangement joins TRBV7-2 to TRBJ1-5; 8 positions agree with TRBD1. CDR3 length: 14 residues. Per germline, CDR1 SGHTA and CDR2 FQGNSA. V dropped 5 bases and J dropped 10; count of bases not matched to a gene: 10. In DNA, the CDR3 is TGTGCCAGCAGCCAGGCAGGGGGCGAGGCTCCCCAGCATTTT. This codes for CASSQAGGEAPQHF.

The rearrangement links TRBV5-6 to TRBJ2-5; D is perhaps TRBD1 (6 bases). The CDR3 sequence is 14 residues long. In germline, CDR1 is SGHDT, CDR2 YYEEEE. The V gene lost 4 bases and the J gene lost 2 bases, with 12 bases spanning the gap. For the CDR3, the DNA is TGTGCCAGCAGCACTGGGACAAGTCAAGAGACCCAGTACTTC. This gives the protein CASSTGTSQETQYF.

The sample holds many counts of this clonotype. The rearrangement uses TRBV6-1 and TRBJ2-1; D is perhaps TRBD1 or TRBD2 (5 bases each). The CDR3 is 14 amino acids. Looked up from germline, CDR1 is MNHNS and CDR2 is SASEGT. Trimming shortened V by 6 bases and J by 5 bases, and 14 bases separated the two germline ends. CDR3 amino acids: CASRPGGTHNEQFF. Written as DNA, the CDR3 is TGTGCCAGCAGGCCAGGTGGGACGCACAATGAGCAGTTCTTC.

The rearrangement uses TRBV18 and TRBJ2-3; perhaps TRBD1 as D (6 bases). V was trimmed by 1 base and J by 4 bases, leaving 15 bases between them. There are 16 residues in the CDR3. CDR1 and CDR2 (germline): KGHSH, LQKENI. The CDR3 DNA reads as TGTGCCAGCTCACCACTGATCACACAGGGCTCAGATACGCAGTATTTT. Encoded protein: CASSPLITQGSDTQYF. The full variable domain, in which reference TRBV18 and TRBJ2-3 provide the parts outside the CDR3, is NAGVMQNPRHLVRRRGQEARLRCSPMKGHSHVYWYRQLPEEGLKFMVYLQKENIIDESGMPKERFSAEFPKEGPSILRIQQVVRGDSAAYFCASSPLITQGSDTQYFGPGTRLTVL.

This sequence joins TRBV2 and TRBJ2-1; 8 bases are a match to TRBD1. The germline CDR1 and CDR2 sequences are SNHLY and FYNNEI. This CDR3 has 16 amino acids. V lost 6 bases to trimming and J lost 0 bases; unmatched junction nucleotides: 7. The CDR3 nucleotides are TGTGCCAGCAGGGACGGTGGGACAGGCTCCTACAATGAGCAGTTCTTC. Its protein is CASRDGGTGSYNEQFF.

The rearrangement uses TRBV11-1 and TRBJ1-2; D is unclear. CDR1 SGHAT and CDR2 FQDESV come from the germline V gene (reference sequence). The V end lost 4 bases, the J end lost 4 bases, and 10 bases lay between the germline ends. This CDR3 comprises 13 residues. The CDR3 sequence is CASSWSGGYGYTF. The CDR3, as DNA: TGTGCCAGCAGCTGGTCCGGCGGCTATGGCTACACCTTC. Full variable domain (missing parts from reference TRBV11-1 and TRBJ1-2): EAEVAQSPRYKITEKSQAVAFWCDPISGHATLYWYRQILGQGPELLVQFQDESVVDDSQLPKDRFSAERLKGVDSTLKIQPAELGDSAMYLCASSWSGGYGYTFGSGTRLTVV.

This sequence joins TRBV20-1 and TRBJ1-1; the D gene is possibly TRBD1 (5 bases). Germline V CDR1 and CDR2: DFQATT, SNEGSKA (reference sequence). The CDR3 is 14 amino acids. V dropped 3 bases and J dropped 6 bases, with 17 bases sitting between them. Here the CDR3 DNA reads TGCAGTGCTAGCAGCGGACATGTGGTCGCTGAAGCTTTCTTT. It yields the protein CSASSGHVVAEAFF.

V is TRBV24-1 and J is TRBJ2-1; 7 nucleotides match TRBD1. J gave up 7 bases and V 9 bases, and 8 bases lay outside the gene matches. The CDR3 consists of 13 residues. The germline gives CDR1 KGHDR, CDR2 SFDVKD. The CDR3 loop is CATQGQRTNEQFF. CDR3 DNA sequence: TGTGCCACCCAGGGACAGAGAACAAATGAGCAGTTCTTC.

The rearrangement links TRBV27 to TRBJ2-3, with TRBD1 identical over 9 bases. The germline gives CDR1 MNHEY, CDR2 SMNVEV (reference sequence). There are 14 residues in the CDR3. Unmatched junction bases numbered 6, after V lost 5 bases and J lost 6 bases. CDR3 region: CASSLGTGSDTQYF. The CDR3 nucleotides are TGTGCCAGCAGTCTCGGGACAGGGTCGGATACGCAGTATTTT.

The chain employs TRBV12-3 or TRBV12-4 and TRBJ2-2, with a possible D match to TRBD1 (6 bases). V lost 2 bases and J lost 7, with 11 bases in between. The CDR3 length is 14 residues. The CDR3: CASSLQGSGGELFF. Here the CDR3 DNA reads TGTGCCAGCAGTTTACAGGGGTCAGGCGGGGAGCTGTTTTTT.

This clonotype came up many times. This sequence joins TRBV20-1 and TRBJ2-3; 7 bases align to TRBD2. After removal of 5 bases from V and 0 bases from J, the junction contained 8 bases not matched to a gene. CDR3 size: 15 residues. Germline V CDR1 and CDR2: DFQATT, SNEGSKA (reference sequence). The CDR3 protein is CSAPTSALSTDTQYF. The CDR3 DNA reads TGCAGTGCTCCTACTAGCGCACTTAGCACAGATACGCAGTATTTT.

This chain links TRBV7-2 with TRBJ2-7; D unclear. Germline-derived CDR1 and CDR2 are SGHTA and FQGNSA. Trimming removed 0 bases from V and 7 bases from J, with 7 bases in between. The CDR3 consists of 12 residues. The CDR3 spells CASSLALGEQYF. The CDR3 DNA follows: TGTGCCAGCAGCTTAGCGCTAGGGGAGCAGTACTTC.

CDR3 amino acids: CASSYSRPEQETQYF. The CDR3 DNA follows: TGTGCCAGCAGTTACTCTCGACCAGAGCAAGAGACCCAGTACTTC. This chain links TRBV6-5 with TRBJ2-5; D is unresolved. This CDR3 has 15 residues. Germline V gene sequence: CDR1 MNHEY, CDR2 SVGAGI. The V end lost 0 bases, the J end lost 2 bases, and 10 bases lay between the germline ends.

Written as DNA, the CDR3 is TGTGCCAGCAGCCAGGGGTCGGCGAACACTGAAGCTTTCTTT. This gives the protein CASSQGSANTEAFF. The chain uses TRBV3-1 and TRBJ1-1; D ambiguous. The CDR3 covers 14 residues. Germline CDR1 reads LGHDT; CDR2 reads YNNKEL (reference sequence). V was pared by 3 bases and J by 1 base, with 9 bases between.

This clonotype was seen a handful of times. This chain connects TRBV27 to TRBJ1-1; 8 bases fit TRBD1. The CDR3 loop spans 15 amino acids. CDR1 and CDR2 (germline): MNHEY, SMNVEV (reference sequence). The V gene end was trimmed by 5 bases and the J gene end by 3 bases; junction bases not matched to a gene: 8. The CDR3 reads CASSPGQGGDTEAFF. CDR3 DNA: TGTGCCAGCAGTCCTGGACAGGGAGGCGACACTGAAGCTTTCTTT.

The sample holds a few counts of this clonotype. The chain employs TRBV5-1 and TRBJ1-5, with 10 bases that match TRBD1. V dropped 4 bases and J dropped 5; count of bases not matched to a gene: 6. This CDR3 region has 15 residues. The germline V gene encodes CDR1 SGHRS and CDR2 YFSETQ. CDR3 sequence: CASSLGQGRHQPQHF. Written as DNA, the CDR3 is TGCGCCAGCAGCCTGGGACAGGGGCGACATCAGCCCCAGCATTTT.

This clonotype was detected many times. The V call is TRBV24-1, the J call TRBJ2-3; tentative D call: TRBD2 (6 bases). Germline loops: CDR1 KGHDR, CDR2 SFDVKD. V lost 0 bases, J lost 4 bases, and 10 bases lay in between. This CDR3 contains 15 residues. CDR3 nucleotides: TGTGCCACCAGTGATTTGGGCGGAGGGCCAGATACGCAGTATTTT. Its translation: CATSDLGGGPDTQYF.

The V and J genes are TRBV12-3 or TRBV12-4 and TRBJ2-7; TRBD1 matches at 9 bases. CDR3 length: 16 amino acids. Germline trimming cut 3 bases from V and 6 bases from J; bases unmatched to any gene: 12. Here the CDR3 reads CASSFILGTGSLEQYF. The CDR3 coding sequence is TGTGCCAGCAGTTTTATATTGGGGACAGGGTCTCTCGAGCAGTACTTC.

This clonotype came up many times. This chain connects TRBV29-1 to TRBJ2-7; D is uncertain. In germline, CDR1 is SQVTM, CDR2 ANQGSEA. Trimming removed 2 bases at V and 3 bases at J, with 11 bases between. The CDR3 contains 13 residues. The CDR3 loop reads CSVESQVYYEQYV. The CDR3 coding sequence is TGCAGCGTTGAAAGCCAGGTCTACTACGAGCAGTACGTC.

The chain recombines TRBV5-1 with TRBJ2-1; 10 nucleotides agree with TRBD1. The CDR3 extends over 15 amino acids. CDR1 and CDR2 (germline): SGHRS, YFSETQ. V dropped 4 bases and J dropped 5; count of bases not matched to a gene: 6. CDR3 sequence (DNA): TGCGCCAGCAGCCCGGGGACAGGGGAAGACAATGAGCAGTTCTTC. Translating it yields CASSPGTGEDNEQFF.

J is TRBJ1-5 and V is TRBV10-3, with D uncertain. The CDR3 runs 13 residues. The V end was cut by 5 bases, the J end by 0 bases, with 5 bases between. Germline CDR1 reads ENHRY; CDR2 reads SYGVKD. The CDR3 DNA is TGTGCCATCAGTTCGAGTAGCAATCAGCCCCAGCATTTT. Protein product: CAISSSSNQPQHF.

This clonotype was recorded many times. The chain is built from TRBV20-1 and TRBJ1-5, with 7 bases identical to TRBD1. The germline gives CDR1 DFQATT, CDR2 SNEGSKA (reference sequence). Trimming at V came to 5 bases and at J to 2 bases, leaving 6 bases not matched to a gene. The CDR3 has 14 residues. CDR3 amino acids: CSAEDRLGNQPQHF. DNA of the CDR3: TGCAGTGCTGAGGACAGGTTGGGCAATCAGCCCCAGCATTTT.

The rearrangement joins TRBV5-6 to TRBJ1-6; no definite D call. The CDR3 totals 16 residues. Germline-derived CDR1 and CDR2 are SGHDT and YYEEEE. The V gene lost 4 bases and the J gene lost 0 bases, with 11 bases spanning the gap. DNA of the CDR3: TGTGCCAGCAGCCGGTGGCACAGCTCCTATAATTCACCCCTCCACTTT. Amino acids: CASSRWHSSYNSPLHF. Using reference TRBV5-6 and TRBJ1-6 for the parts outside the CDR3, the full variable domain is DAGVTQSPTHLIKTRGQQVTLRCSPKSGHDTVSWYQQALGQGPQFIFQYYEEEERQRGNFPDRFSGHQFPNYSSELNVNALLLGDSALYLCASSRWHSSYNSPLHFGNGTRLTVT.

This clonotype has just a few counts. This chain links TRBV29-1 with TRBJ2-5, with TRBD1 identical over 8 bases. Trimming cost V 4 bases and J 1 base; bases outside gene matches: 14. This CDR3 is 17 amino acids long. The V gene's germline CDR1 is SQVTM and CDR2 ANQGSEA. The CDR3 here is CSVGKGDRGLTQETQYF. The CDR3 nucleotides read TGCAGCGTTGGAAAGGGAGACAGGGGCCTAACCCAAGAGACCCAGTACTTC.

This clonotype was seen at least ten times. V gene TRBV18 combines with J gene TRBJ1-2; D not certain. This CDR3 has 15 residues. Germline loops: CDR1 KGHSH, CDR2 LQKENI. Trimming took off 1 base at V and 0 bases at J, with 9 bases between the two ends. DNA of the CDR3: TGTGCCAGCTCACCACTTCCGAGGGCTAACTATGGCTACACCTTC. Translating it yields CASSPLPRANYGYTF.

This clonotype was detected ten times or more. This chain links TRBV5-5 with TRBJ2-3; TRBD1 matches 9 bases. The germline V gene has CDR1 SGHKS and CDR2 YYEKEE (reference sequence). V dropped 3 bases and J dropped 5; count of bases not matched to a gene: 13. The CDR3 runs to 17 residues. CDR3 in DNA: TGTGCCAGCAGCTACCCTGGACAGGGGCCCCCCGGAGATACGCAGTATTTT. Residues: CASSYPGQGPPGDTQYF.

This clonotype came up once. The junction shows a germline mismatch at one end, possibly a read error. The chain uses TRBV5-4 and TRBJ2-1; 8 positions agree with TRBD2. The length of the CDR3 is 15 residues. Per germline, CDR1 SGHNT and CDR2 YYREEE (reference sequence). The CDR3 bases are TGTGCCAGCAGCATGGGACTAGGGATCTACAATCAGCAGTTCTTC. It codes for CASSMGLGIYNQQFF.